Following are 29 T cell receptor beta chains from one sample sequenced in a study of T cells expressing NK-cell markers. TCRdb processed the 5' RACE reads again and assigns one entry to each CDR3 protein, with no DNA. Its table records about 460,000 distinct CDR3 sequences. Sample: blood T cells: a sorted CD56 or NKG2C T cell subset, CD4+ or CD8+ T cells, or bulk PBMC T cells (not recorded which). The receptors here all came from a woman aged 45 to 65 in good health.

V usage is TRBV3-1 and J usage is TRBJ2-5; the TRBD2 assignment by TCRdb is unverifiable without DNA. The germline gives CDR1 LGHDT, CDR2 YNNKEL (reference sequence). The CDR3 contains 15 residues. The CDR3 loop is CASSQDPGASETQYF.

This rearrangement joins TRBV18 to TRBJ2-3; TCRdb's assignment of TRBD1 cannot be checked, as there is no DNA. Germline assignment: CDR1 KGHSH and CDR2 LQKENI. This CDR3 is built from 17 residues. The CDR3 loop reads CASSPRIGGTDTDTQYF.

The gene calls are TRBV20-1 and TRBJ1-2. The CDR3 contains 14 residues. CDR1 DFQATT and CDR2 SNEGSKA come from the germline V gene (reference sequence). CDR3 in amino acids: CSASSSGANYGYTF.

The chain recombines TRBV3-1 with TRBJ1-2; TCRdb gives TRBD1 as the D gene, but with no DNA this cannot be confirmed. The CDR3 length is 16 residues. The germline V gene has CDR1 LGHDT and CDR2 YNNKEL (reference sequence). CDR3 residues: CASSHGTLTPNYGYTF.

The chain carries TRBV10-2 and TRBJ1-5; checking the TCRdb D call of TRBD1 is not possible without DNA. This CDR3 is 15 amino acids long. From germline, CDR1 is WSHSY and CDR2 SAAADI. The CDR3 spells CASSDLGQINQPQHF.

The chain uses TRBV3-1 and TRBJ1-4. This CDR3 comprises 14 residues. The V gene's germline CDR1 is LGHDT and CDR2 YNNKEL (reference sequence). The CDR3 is CASSRISTNEKLFF.

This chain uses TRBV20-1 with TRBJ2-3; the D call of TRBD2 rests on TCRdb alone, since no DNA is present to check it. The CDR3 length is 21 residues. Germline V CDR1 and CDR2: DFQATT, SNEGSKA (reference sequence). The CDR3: CSAETDWTSGRGGENTDTQYF.

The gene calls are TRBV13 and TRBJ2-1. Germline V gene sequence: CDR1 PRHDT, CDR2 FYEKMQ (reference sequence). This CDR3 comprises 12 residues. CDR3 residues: CASSGNLNEQFF.

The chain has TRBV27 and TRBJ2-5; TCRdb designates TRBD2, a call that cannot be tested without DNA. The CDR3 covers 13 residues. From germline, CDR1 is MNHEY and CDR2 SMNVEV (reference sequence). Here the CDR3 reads CASSPAGGRTQYF.

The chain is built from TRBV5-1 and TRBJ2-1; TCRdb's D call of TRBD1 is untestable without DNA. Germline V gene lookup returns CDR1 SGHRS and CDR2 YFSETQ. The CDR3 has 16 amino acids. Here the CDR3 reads CASSLSQGRSHNEQFF.

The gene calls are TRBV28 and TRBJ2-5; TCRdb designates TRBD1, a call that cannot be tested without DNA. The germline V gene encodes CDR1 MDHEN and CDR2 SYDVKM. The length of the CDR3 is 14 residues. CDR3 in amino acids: CASSSPGSGETQYF.

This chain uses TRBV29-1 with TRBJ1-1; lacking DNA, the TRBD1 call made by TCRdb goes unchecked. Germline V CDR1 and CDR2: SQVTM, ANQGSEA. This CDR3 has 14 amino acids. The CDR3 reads CSVGQGRGNTEAFF.

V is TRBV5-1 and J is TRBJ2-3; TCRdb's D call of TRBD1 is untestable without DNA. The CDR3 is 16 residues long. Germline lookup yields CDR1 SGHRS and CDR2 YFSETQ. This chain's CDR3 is CASSSGPLPSTDTQYF. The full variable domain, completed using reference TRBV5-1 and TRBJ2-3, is KAGVTQTPRYLIKTRGQQVTLSCSPISGHRSVSWYQQTPGQGLQFLFEYFSETQRNKGNFPGRFSGRQFSNSRSEMNVSTLELGDSALYLCASSSGPLPSTDTQYFGPGTRLTVL.

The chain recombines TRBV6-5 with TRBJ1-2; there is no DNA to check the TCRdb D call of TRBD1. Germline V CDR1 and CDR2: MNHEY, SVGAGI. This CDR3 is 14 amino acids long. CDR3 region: CASGIDPEGYGYTF.

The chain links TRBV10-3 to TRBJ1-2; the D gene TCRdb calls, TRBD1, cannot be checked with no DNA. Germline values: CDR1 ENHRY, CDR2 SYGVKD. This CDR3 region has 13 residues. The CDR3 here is CAITEQGASGYTF.

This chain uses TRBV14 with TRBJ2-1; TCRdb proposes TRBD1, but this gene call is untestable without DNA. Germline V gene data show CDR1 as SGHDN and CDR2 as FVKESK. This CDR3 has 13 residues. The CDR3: CASSQDFGDRQFF.

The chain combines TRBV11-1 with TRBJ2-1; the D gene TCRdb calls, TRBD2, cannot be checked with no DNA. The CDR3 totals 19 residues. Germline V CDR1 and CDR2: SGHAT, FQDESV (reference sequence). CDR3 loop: CASSEGLAGGGISYNEQFF.

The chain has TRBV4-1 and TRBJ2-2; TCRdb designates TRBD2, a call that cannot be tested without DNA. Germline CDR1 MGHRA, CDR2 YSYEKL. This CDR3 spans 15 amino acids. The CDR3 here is CASSQEGPLTGELFF.

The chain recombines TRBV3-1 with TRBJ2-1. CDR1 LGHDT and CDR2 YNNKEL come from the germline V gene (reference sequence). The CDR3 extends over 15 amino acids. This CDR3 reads CASSQGKSSYNEQFF.

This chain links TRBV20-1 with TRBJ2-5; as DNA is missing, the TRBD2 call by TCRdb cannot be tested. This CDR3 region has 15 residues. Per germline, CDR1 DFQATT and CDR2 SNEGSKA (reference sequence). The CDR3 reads CSASTGRALQETQYF.

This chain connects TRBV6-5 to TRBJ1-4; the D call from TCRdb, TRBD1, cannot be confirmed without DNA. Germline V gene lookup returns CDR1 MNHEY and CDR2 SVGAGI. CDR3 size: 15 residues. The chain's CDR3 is CASSYRGPVNEKLFF.

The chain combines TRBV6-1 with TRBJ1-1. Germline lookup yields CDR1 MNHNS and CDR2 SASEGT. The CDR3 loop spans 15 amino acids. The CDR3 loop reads CASSALAGGNTEAFF.

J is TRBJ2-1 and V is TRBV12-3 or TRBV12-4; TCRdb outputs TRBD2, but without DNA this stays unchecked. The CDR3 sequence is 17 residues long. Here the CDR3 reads CASSQTQGLAGVNEQFF.

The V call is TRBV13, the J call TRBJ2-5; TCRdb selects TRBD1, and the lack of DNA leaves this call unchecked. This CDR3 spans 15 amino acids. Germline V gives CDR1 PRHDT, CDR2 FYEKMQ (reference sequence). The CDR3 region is CASSPGQGFQETQYF.

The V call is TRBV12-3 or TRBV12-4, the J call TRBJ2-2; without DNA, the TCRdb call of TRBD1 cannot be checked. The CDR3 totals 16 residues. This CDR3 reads CASRTDRGMNTGELFF.

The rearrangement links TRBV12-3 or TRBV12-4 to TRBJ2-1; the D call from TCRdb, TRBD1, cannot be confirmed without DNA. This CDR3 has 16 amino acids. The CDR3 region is CASSVQAAPLGNEQFF.

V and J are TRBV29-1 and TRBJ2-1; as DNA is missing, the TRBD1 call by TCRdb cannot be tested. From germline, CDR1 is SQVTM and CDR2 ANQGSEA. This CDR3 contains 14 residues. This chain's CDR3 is CSVERERSYNEQFF.

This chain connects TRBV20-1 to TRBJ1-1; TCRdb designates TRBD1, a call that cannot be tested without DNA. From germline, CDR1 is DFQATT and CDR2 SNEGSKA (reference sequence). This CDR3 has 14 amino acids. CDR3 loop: CSANPGNLNTEAFF.

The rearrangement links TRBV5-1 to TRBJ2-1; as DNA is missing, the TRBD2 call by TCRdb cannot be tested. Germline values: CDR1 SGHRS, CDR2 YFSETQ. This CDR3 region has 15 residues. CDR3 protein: CASSLEASGRTAGFF.